This TCR beta chain derives from a study of T cell repertoires in aging, cancer and after chemotherapy. A mixed TRB-A/B primer pool amplified rearranged TRB by multiplex touch-down PCR. TCRdb passed the multiplex PCR reads through MiXCR, listing each CDR3 protein once. The sample includes about 4,100 distinct CDR3 sequences, roughly 25% seen only once; the top ten take approximately 14%. Peripheral blood genomic DNA, not sorted cells or RNA, was the template. Study observations and caveats: In healthy donors, age-related TCR diversity loss mainly reflected lost richness.

In its sample, this clonotype is medium-sized. The antigen is unknown. The receptor was isolated from a human donor with a solid tumor. The specimen sequenced was blood.

CDR3 in amino acids: CASSKRDTPPWNQPQHF. CDR3 DNA: TGTGCCAGCAGTAAACGGGACACTCCACCATGGAATCAGCCCCAGCATTTT. The chain joins TRBV6-1 to TRBJ1-5, with D possibly matching TRBD1 (6 bases). V shed 5 bases and J shed 4 bases, with 21 bases lying between them. The CDR3 spans 17 residues. Germline V CDR1 and CDR2: MNHNS, SASEGT.